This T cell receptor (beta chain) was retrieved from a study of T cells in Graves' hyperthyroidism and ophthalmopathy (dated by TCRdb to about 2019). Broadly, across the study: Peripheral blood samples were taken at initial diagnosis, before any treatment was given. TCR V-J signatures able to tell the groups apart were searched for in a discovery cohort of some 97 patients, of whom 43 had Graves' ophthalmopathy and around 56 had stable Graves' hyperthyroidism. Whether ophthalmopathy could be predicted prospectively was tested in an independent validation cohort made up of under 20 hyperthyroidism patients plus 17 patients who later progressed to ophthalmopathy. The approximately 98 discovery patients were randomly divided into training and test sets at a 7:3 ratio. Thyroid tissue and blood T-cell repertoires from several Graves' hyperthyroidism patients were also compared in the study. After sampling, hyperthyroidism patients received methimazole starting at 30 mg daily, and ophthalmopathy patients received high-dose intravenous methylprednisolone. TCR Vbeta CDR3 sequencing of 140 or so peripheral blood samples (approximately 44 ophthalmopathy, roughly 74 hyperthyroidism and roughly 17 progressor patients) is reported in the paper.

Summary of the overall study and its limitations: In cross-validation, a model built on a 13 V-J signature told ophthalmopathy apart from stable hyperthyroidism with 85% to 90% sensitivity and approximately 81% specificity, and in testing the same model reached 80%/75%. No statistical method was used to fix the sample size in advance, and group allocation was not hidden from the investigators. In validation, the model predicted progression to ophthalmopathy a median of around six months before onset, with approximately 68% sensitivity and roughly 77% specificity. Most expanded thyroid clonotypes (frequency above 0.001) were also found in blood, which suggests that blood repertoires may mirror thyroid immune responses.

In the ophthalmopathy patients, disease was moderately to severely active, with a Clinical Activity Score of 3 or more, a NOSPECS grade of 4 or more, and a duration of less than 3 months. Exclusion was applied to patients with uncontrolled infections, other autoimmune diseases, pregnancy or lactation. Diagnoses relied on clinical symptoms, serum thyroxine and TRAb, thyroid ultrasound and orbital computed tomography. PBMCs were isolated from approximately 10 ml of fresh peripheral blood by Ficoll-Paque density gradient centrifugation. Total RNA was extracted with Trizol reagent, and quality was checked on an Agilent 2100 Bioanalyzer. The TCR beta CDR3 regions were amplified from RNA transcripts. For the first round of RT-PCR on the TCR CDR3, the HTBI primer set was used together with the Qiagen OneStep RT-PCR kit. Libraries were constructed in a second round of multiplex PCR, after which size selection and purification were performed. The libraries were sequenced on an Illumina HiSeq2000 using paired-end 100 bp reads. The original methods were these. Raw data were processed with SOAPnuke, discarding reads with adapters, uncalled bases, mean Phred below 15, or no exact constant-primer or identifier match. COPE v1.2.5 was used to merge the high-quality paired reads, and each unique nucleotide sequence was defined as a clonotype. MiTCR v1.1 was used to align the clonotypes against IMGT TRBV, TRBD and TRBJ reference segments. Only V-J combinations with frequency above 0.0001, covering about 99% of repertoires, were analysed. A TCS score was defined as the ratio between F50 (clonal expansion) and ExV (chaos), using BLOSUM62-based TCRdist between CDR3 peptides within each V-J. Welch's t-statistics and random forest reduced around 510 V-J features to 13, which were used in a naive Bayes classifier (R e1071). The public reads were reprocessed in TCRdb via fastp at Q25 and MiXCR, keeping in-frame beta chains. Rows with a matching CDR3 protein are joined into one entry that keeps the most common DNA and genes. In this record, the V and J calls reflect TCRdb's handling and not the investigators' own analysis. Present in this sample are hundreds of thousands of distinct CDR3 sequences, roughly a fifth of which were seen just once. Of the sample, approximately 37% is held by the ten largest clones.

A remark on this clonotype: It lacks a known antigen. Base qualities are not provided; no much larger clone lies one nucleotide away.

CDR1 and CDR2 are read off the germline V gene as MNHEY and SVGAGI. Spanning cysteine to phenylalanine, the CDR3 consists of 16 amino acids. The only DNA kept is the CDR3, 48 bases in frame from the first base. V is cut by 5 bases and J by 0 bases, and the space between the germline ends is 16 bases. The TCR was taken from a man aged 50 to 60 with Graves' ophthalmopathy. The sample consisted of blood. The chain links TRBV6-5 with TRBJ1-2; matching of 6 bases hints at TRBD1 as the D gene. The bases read TGTGCCAGCAGTAACGGGGGACACCAAGCTAACTATGGCTACACCTTC. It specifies CASSNGGHQANYGYTF.